Listed below are T cell receptor beta chains from one sample, sequenced in a study of shared clonotypes between healthy human individuals. The method was immunoSEQ multiplex PCR; TCRdb's version includes in-frame clones alone and lacks a portion of them. Among roughly 1,800,000 clones listed, about 95% were seen once. The specimen was naive CD8+ T cells sorted from blood. These receptors originate from a man between 18 and 29 years old in good health. Each CDR3 is given with its conserved first and last residue. The D gene is left open where the match is weak. Size tells how often a clone was seen (once, few, many) or the class of an expanded clone, and some rows leave it out.

d_call	clone_size	v_call	j_call	cdr3_aa	cdr3_nt
NA	NA	TRBV7-9	TRBJ2-7	CASSLAINEQYF	TGTGCCAGCAGCTTAGCGATCAACGAGCAGTACTTC
NA	NA	TRBV4-1	TRBJ2-7	CASSQGRQGYEQYF	TGCGCCAGCAGCCAAGGCAGGCAGGGCTACGAGCAGTACTTC
TRBD1	NA	TRBV5-6	TRBJ1-3	CASSPRTGSSGNTIYF	TGTGCCAGCAGCCCGAGGACAGGGAGCTCTGGAAACACCATATATTTT
TRBD2	NA	TRBV5-6	TRBJ2-7	CASSLGLAGPLTYEQYF	TGTGCCAGCAGCTTGGGACTAGCGGGACCTCTAACCTACGAGCAGTACTTC
NA	NA	TRBV5-1	TRBJ2-1	CASSLEPGANNEQFF	TGCGCCAGCAGCTTGGAGCCAGGGGCTAACAATGAGCAGTTCTTC
NA	NA	TRBV27	TRBJ1-4	CASKAGNEKLFF	TGTGCCAGCAAAGCCGGGAATGAAAAACTGTTTTTT
TRBD1	NA	TRBV30	TRBJ1-2	CAGTAPDGYTF	TGTGCCGGGACAGCGCCTGATGGCTACACCTTC
NA	NA	TRBV27	TRBJ1-4	CASSLLGPNEKLFF	TGTGCCAGCAGTCTACTAGGGCCAAATGAAAAACTGTTTTTT
NA	NA	TRBV2	TRBJ1-5	CASSDFADYQPQHF	TGTGCCAGCAGTGACTTTGCGGATTATCAGCCCCAGCATTTT
NA	NA	TRBV4-1	TRBJ2-3	CASSQSWGSTDTQYF	TGCGCCAGCAGCCAGTCCTGGGGCTCCACAGATACGCAGTATTTT
NA	once	TRBV7-8	TRBJ1-1	CASSWIGDSNLNTEAFF	TGTGCCAGCAGTTGGATTGGCGACAGCAATTTGAACACTGAAGCTTTCTTT
TRBD1	NA	TRBV29-1	TRBJ2-1	CSVEDPGRGRSYNEQFF	TGCAGCGTTGAAGATCCCGGCAGGGGGCGCTCCTACAATGAGCAGTTCTTC
NA	once	TRBV10-2	TRBJ2-1	CASSEASDYNEQFF	TGCGCCAGCAGTGAGGCCTCCGATTACAATGAGCAGTTCTTC
NA	NA	TRBV7-9	TRBJ1-1	CASSAPVDTEAFF	TGTGCCAGCAGCGCCCCCGTGGACACTGAAGCTTTCTTT
NA	NA	TRBV4-1	TRBJ1-4	CASSQPGLLNEKLFF	TGCGCCAGCAGCCAACCGGGACTCCTTAATGAAAAACTGTTTTTT
TRBD2	NA	TRBV28	TRBJ2-3	CATTGTSGARGTDTQYF	TGTGCCACCACGGGGACTAGCGGCGCCCGGGGCACAGATACGCAGTATTTT
NA	NA	TRBV28	TRBJ2-4	CASSFQGIQYF	TGTGCCAGCAGTTTCCAGGGGATCCAGTACTTC
TRBD1	NA	TRBV11-3	TRBJ1-5	CASSLGARQGVGQPQHF	TGTGCCAGCAGCTTAGGAGCTCGCCAGGGGGTGGGTCAGCCCCAGCATTTT
NA	NA	TRBV5-6	TRBJ2-7	CASSVGGSYEQYF	TGTGCCAGCAGCGTAGGGGGCTCCTACGAGCAGTACTTC
NA	NA	TRBV7-8	TRBJ2-6	CASSSSPNVLTF	TGTGCCAGCAGCTCGTCCCCCAACGTCCTGACTTTC
NA	NA	TRBV6-6	TRBJ1-6	CASIEGQAGSPLHF	TGTGCCAGCATTGAGGGGCAGGCGGGGTCACCCCTCCACTTT
NA	NA	TRBV9	TRBJ2-1	CASSVAGLSYNEQFF	TGTGCCAGCAGCGTAGCGGGCCTTTCCTACAATGAGCAGTTCTTC
NA	NA	TRBV7-9	TRBJ1-3	CASSQGPETGRSGNTIYF	TGTGCCAGCAGTCAAGGGCCGGAAACAGGGCGCAGTGGAAACACCATATATTTT
NA	once	TRBV5-6	TRBJ2-7	CASSLAGAEQYF	TGTGCCAGCAGCTTGGCCGGAGCGGAGCAGTACTTC
TRBD1	NA	TRBV5-6	TRBJ2-7	CASRPGTGIHEQYF	TGTGCCAGCAGACCCGGGACAGGGATCCACGAGCAGTACTTC
TRBD1	NA	TRBV9	TRBJ2-2	CASSPRTGFGELFF	TGTGCCAGCAGCCCACGGACAGGGTTCGGGGAGCTGTTTTTT
TRBD1	NA	TRBV28	TRBJ2-7	CASSSGTGTYEQYF	TGTGCCAGCAGTTCCGGGACAGGGACCTACGAGCAGTACTTC
NA	NA	TRBV6-5	TRBJ1-5	CASSPDGPPAQPQHF	TGTGCCAGCAGCCCTGACGGCCCCCCAGCACAGCCCCAGCATTTT
TRBD2	NA	TRBV9	TRBJ2-7	CASSVDGGAYEQYF	TGTGCCAGCAGCGTAGATGGGGGGGCCTACGAGCAGTACTTC
TRBD1	NA	TRBV5-6	TRBJ2-6	CASSFSGGLSGANVLTF	TGTGCCAGCAGCTTCTCAGGGGGCCTCTCTGGGGCCAACGTCCTGACTTTC
NA	once	TRBV6-6	TRBJ2-3	CASSQGTAWDTQYF	TGTGCCAGCAGTCAGGGGACTGCGTGGGATACGCAGTATTTT
NA	NA	TRBV7-9	TRBJ2-7	CASSLPEGALQYF	TGTGCCAGCAGCTTACCGGAGGGGGCTTTGCAGTACTTC
NA	NA	TRBV9	TRBJ2-7	CASSVTWDDRYEQYF	TGTGCCAGCAGCGTTACCTGGGACGACCGCTACGAGCAGTACTTC
NA	once	TRBV9	TRBJ2-7	CASSVEAGTYYEQYF	TGTGCCAGCAGCGTAGAGGCCGGCACGTACTACGAGCAGTACTTC
NA	NA	TRBV28	TRBJ1-2	CASSTPQEYNYGYTF	TGTGCCAGCAGTACGCCACAGGAATATAACTATGGCTACACCTTC